This TCR beta chain emerged from a study of CD8+ T cells in alopecia areata. General observations from the study: Affected lesional scalp, above all in alopecia totalis/universalis, was more clonal than normal scalp. Normal skin's resident alphabeta T cells are also sequenced in scalp samples.

The CDR3 sequence is 14 residues long. Germline assignment: CDR1 MNHEY and CDR2 SVGAGI. About this clone: No antigen is known for it. One end of the junction does not line up with germline, which may come from a read error.

As the sequencing template, cDNA was produced by extracting RNA and reverse transcribing it. Data came from immunoSEQ multiplex PCR; TCRdb stores just in-frame clones and leaves some out. The sample holds more than 95,000 clones, roughly 53% seen once. The sequence derives from a human donor in good health. The V call is TRBV6-5, the J call TRBJ2-6; D might be TRBD2 (7 bases). The specimen was CD4+ T cells sorted from blood. CDR3 in amino acids: CATGGAAGANVPTF. DNA of the CDR3: TGTGCCACAGGAGGGGCGGCGGGGGCCAACGTCCCGACTTTC.